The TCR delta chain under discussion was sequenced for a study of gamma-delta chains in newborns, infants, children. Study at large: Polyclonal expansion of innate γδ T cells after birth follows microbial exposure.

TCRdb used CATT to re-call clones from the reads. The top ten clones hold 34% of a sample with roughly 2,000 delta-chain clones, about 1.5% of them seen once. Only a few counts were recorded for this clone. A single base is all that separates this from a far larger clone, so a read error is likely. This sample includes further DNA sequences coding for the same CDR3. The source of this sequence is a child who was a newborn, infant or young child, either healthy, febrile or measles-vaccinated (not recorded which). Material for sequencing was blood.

The CDR3 sequence is CACDRILLGDSYTDKLIF. Written as DNA, the CDR3 is TGTGCCTGTGACCGAATATTACTGGGGGATTCGTACACCGATAAACTCATCTTT. The chain links TRDV2 to TRDJ1; TRDD3 matches at 10 bases. CDR3 length equals 18 residues. Germline-derived CDR1 and CDR2 are GEAIGNYY and EKD. After removal of 3 bases from V and 0 bases from J, the junction contained 12 bases not matched to a gene.